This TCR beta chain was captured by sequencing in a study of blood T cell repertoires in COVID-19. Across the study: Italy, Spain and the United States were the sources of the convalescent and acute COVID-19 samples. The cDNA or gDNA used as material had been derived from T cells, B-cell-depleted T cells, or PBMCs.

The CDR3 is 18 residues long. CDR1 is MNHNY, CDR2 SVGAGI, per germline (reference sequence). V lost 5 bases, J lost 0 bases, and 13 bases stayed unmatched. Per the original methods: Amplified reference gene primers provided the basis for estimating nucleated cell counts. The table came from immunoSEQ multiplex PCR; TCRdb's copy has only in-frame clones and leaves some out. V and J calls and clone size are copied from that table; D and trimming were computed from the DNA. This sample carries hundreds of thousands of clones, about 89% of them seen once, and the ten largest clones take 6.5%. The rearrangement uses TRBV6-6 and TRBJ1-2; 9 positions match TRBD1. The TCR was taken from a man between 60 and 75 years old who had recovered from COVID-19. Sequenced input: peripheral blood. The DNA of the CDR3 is TGTGCCAGCAGTCCCACCAAGAGACAGGGGGTGGCTAACTATGGCTACACCTTC. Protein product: CASSPTKRQGVANYGYTF.